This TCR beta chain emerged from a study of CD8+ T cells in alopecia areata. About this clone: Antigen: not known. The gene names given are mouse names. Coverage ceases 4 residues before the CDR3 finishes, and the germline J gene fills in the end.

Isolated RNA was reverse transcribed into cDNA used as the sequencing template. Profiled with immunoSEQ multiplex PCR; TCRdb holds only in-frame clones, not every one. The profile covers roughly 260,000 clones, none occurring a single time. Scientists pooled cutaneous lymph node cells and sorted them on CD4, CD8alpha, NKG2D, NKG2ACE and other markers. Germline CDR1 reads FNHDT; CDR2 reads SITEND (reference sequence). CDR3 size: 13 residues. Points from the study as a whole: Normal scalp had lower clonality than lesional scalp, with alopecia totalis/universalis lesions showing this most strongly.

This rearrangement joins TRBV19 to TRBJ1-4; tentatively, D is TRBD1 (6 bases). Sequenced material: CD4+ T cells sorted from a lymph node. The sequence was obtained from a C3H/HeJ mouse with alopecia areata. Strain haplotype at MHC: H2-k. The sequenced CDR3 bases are TGTGCCAGCAGTACGGGACACATCGAA. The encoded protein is CASSTGHIE. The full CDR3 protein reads CASSTGHIERLFF.